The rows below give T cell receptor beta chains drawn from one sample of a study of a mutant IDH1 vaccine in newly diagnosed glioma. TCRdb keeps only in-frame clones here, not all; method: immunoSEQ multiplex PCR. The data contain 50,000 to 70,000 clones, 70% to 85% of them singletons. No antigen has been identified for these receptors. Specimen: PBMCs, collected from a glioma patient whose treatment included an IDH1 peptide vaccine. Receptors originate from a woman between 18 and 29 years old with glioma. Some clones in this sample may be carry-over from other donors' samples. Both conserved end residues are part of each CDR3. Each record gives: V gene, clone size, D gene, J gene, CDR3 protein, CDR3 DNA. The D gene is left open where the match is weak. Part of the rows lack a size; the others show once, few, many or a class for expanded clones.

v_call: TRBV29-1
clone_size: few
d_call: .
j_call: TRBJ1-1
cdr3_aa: CSVVVSLTEAFF
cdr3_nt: TGCAGCGTTGTAGTCAGTCTCACTGAAGCCTTCTTT

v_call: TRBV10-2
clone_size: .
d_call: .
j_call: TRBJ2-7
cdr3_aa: CAISPGIQTYEQYF
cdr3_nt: TGCGCCATTTCACCAGGAATCCAAACCTACGAGCAGTACTTC

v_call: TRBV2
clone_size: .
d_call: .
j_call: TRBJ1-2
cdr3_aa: CASAGGTQDGYTF
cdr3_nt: TGTGCCAGCGCGGGGGGCACCCAAGATGGCTACACCTTC

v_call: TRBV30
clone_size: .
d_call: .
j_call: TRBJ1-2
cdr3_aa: CAWSAHSLTGSIYGYTF
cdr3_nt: TGTGCCTGGAGTGCCCACAGCCTTACAGGGTCCATCTATGGCTACACCTTC

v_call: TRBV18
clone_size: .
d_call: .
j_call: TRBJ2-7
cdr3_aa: CASSPLRTPYEQYF
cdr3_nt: TGTGCCAGCTCACCTCTGAGGACTCCCTACGAGCAGTACTTC

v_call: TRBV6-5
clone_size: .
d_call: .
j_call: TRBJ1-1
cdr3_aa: CASSYTANTEAFF
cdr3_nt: TGTGCCAGCAGTTATACAGCGAACACTGAAGCTTTCTTT

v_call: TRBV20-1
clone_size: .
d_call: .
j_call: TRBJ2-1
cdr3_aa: CSAGQYEQFF
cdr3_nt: TGCAGTGCTGGCCAATATGAGCAGTTCTTC

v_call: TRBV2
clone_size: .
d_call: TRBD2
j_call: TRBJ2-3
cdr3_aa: CASSEARGGSTDTQYF
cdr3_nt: TGTGCCAGCAGTGAAGCACGGGGGGGGAGCACAGATACGCAGTATTTT

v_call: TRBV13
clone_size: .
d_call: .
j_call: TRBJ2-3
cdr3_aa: CASSLGLPGADTQYF
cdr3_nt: TGTGCCAGCAGCTTAGGGCTCCCCGGGGCAGATACGCAGTATTTT

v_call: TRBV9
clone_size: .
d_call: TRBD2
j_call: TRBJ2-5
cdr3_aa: CASSSSLAGALQETQYF
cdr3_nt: TGTGCCAGCAGCTCATCCTTAGCGGGGGCCCTCCAAGAGACCCAGTACTTC

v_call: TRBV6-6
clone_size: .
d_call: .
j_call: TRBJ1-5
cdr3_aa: CASSSGPAQPQHF
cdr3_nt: TGTGCCAGCAGTTCAGGCCCCGCACAGCCCCAGCATTTT

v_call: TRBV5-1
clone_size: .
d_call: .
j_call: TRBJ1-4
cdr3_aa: CASSLTDRRATNEKLFF
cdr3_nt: TGCGCCAGCAGCTTGACTGACAGGCGAGCAACTAATGAAAAACTGTTTTTT

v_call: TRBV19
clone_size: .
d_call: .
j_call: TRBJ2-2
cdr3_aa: CASTEWSTGELFF
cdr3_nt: TGTGCCAGTACGGAGTGGAGCACCGGGGAGCTGTTTTTT

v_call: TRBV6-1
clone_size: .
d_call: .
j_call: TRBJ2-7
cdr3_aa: CASSPDIGYEQYF
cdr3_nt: TGTGCCAGTTCTCCGGACATCGGTTACGAGCAGTACTTC

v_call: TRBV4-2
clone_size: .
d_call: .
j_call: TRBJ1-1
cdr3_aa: CASSQEWIGTEAEAFF
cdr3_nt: TGTGCCAGCAGCCAAGAATGGATTGGAACGGAGGCTGAAGCTTTCTTT

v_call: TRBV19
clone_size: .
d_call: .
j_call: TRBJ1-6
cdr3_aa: CASSIGEGINSPLHF
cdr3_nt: TGTGCCAGTAGTATAGGTGAAGGAATTAATTCACCCCTCCACTTT

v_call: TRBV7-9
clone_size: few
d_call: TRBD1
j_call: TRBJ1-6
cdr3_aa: CASSLTPGQGGSPLHF
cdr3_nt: TGTGCCAGCAGCTTAACCCCGGGACAGGGTGGTTCACCCCTCCACTTT

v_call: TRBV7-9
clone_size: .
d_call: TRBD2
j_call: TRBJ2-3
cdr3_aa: CASSTIAGYSTDTQYF
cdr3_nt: TGTGCCAGCAGCACCATAGCGGGATATAGCACAGATACGCAGTATTTT

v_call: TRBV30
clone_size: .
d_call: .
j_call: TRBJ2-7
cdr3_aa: CAWNGITYEQYF
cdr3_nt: TGTGCCTGGAACGGCATAACCTACGAGCAGTACTTC

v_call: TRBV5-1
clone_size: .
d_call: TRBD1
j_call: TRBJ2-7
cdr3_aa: CASSSAGTGDEQYF
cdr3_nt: TGCGCCAGCAGCTCCGCCGGGACAGGAGACGAGCAGTACTTC

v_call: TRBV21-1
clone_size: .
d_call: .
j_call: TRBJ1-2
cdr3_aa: CASSKSGNYGYTF
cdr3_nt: TGTGCCAGCAGCAAATCAGGGAACTATGGCTACACCTTC

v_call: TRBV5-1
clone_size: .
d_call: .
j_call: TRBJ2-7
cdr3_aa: CASSPRGGLGSYEQYF
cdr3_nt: TGCGCCAGCAGCCCAAGAGGCGGATTGGGCTCCTACGAGCAGTACTTC

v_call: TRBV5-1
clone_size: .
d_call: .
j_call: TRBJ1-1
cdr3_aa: CASSSQVNTEAFF
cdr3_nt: TGCGCCAGCAGCTCGCAGGTGAACACTGAAGCTTTCTTT

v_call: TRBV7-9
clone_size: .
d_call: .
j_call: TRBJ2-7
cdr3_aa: CASSSPGGEQYF
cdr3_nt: TGTGCCAGCAGCTCCCCCGGAGGGGAGCAGTACTTC

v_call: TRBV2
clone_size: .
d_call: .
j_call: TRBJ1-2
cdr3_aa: CASRVDSYYGYTF
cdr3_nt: TGTGCCAGCAGGGTTGACAGCTACTATGGCTACACCTTC

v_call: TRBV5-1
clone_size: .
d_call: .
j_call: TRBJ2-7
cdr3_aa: CASSLAGGDNEQYF
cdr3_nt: TGCGCCAGCAGCTTGGCCGGGGGTGACAACGAGCAGTACTTC

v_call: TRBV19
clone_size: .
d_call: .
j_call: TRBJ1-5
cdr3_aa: CASSIDHSDQPQHF
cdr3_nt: TGTGCCAGTAGTATAGATCACTCGGATCAGCCCCAGCATTTT

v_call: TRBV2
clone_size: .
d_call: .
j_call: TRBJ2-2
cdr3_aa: CAKAPGPGNTGELFF
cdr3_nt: TGTGCCAAAGCGCCGGGACCGGGGAACACCGGGGAGCTGTTTTTT

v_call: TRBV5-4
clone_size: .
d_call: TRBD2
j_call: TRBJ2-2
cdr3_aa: CASSLASGRDGELFF
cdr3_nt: TGTGCCAGCAGCTTGGCTAGCGGGAGGGACGGGGAGCTGTTTTTT

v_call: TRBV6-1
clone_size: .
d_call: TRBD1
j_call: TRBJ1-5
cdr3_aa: CASGRGGQGTQPQHF
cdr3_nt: TGTGCCAGCGGCCGTGGGGGACAGGGCACTCAGCCCCAGCATTTT

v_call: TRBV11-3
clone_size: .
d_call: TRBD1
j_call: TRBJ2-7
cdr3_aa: CASSPRTGGYEQYF
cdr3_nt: TGTGCCAGCAGCCCCCGGACAGGGGGCTACGAGCAGTACTTC

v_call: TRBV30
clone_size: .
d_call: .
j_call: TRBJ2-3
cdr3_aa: CAWQAPSTDTQYF
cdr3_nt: TGTGCCTGGCAGGCCCCTAGCACAGATACGCAGTATTTT

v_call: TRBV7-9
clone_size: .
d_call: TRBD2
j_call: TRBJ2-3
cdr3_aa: CASSLARLAGGADTQYF
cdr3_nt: TGTGCCAGCAGCTTAGCGCGACTAGCGGGGGGGGCAGATACGCAGTATTTT

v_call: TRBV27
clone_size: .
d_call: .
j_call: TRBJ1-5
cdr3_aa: CASSDGYSNQPQHF
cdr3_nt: TGTGCCAGCAGTGACGGATATAGCAATCAGCCCCAGCATTTT

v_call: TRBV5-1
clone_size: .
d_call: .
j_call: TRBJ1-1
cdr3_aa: CASSLASEIEAFF
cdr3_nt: TGCGCCAGCAGCTTGGCATCAGAGATTGAAGCTTTCTTT

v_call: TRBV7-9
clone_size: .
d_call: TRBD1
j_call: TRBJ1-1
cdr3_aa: CASSAPDRATEAFF
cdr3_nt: TGTGCCAGCAGCGCCCCGGACAGGGCCACTGAAGCTTTCTTT

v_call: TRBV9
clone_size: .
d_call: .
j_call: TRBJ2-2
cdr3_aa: CASSVDTGELFF
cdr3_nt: TGTGCCAGCAGCGTAGACACCGGGGAGCTGTTTTTT

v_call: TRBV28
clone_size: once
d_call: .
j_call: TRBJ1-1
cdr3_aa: CASSLAVGVTEAFF
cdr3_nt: TGTGCCAGCAGTTTAGCCGTTGGGGTTACTGAAGCTTTCTTT

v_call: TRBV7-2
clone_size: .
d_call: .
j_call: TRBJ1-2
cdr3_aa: CASSLVSWGRENYGYTF
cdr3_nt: TGTGCCAGCAGCTTAGTTAGTTGGGGCAGGGAGAACTATGGCTACACCTTC

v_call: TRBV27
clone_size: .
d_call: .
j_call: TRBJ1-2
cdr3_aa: CASSDQRNYGYTF
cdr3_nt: TGTGCCAGCAGCGATCAGCGTAACTATGGCTACACCTTC